The 32 T cell receptor beta chains below were found in one sample sequenced in a study of CD8+ T cells in alopecia areata. As the sequencing template, cDNA was produced by extracting RNA and reverse transcribing it. Here immunoSEQ multiplex PCR was the method, and the copy in TCRdb shows in-frame clones only, minus some. Altogether about 150,000 clones are present, around 87% being singletons, with the ten largest covering about 15%. The sequenced sample was CD8+ T cells sorted from blood, obtained at week 0. These receptors were taken from a human donor with alopecia areata.

The chain carries TRBV27 and TRBJ2-7, with 11 bases aligning to TRBD2. Looked up from germline, CDR1 is MNHEY and CDR2 is SMNVEV (reference sequence). Trimming cost V 0 bases and J 3 bases; bases outside gene matches: 10. The length of the CDR3 is 18 residues. CDR3 in amino acids: CASSLSPETSGIHYEQYF. CDR3 DNA: TGTGCCAGCAGTTTATCCCCCGAGACTAGCGGGATACACTACGAGCAGTACTTC.

This chain links TRBV14 with TRBJ2-2, with D unresolved. Germline V gene lookup returns CDR1 SGHDN and CDR2 FVKESK. The V gene lost 3 bases and the J gene lost 0 bases, with 8 bases spanning the gap. The CDR3 runs to 15 residues. CDR3 nucleotide sequence: TGTGCCAGCAGCCACATAAATACGAACACCGGGGAGCTGTTTTTT. Residues: CASSHINTNTGELFF.

The rearrangement uses TRBV20-1 and TRBJ1-2; perhaps TRBD1 as D (5 bases). Per the germline V gene, CDR1 is DFQATT and CDR2 is SNEGSKA (reference sequence). The CDR3 runs to 11 residues. Between the trimmed V and J ends, which lost 6 bases and 7 bases, there was a span of 12 bases. CDR3 in amino acids: CSAPSGSGYTF. The CDR3 DNA reads as TGCAGTGCGCCATCAGGGAGTGGCTACACCTTC.

The sample holds one count of this clone. The chain carries TRBV30 and TRBJ2-1; possibly TRBD2 for D (7 bases). The CDR3 length is 15 residues. Germline CDR1 is GTSNPN and CDR2 is SVGIG (reference sequence). V was cut by 0 bases and J by 7 bases, with 16 bases left in between. The CDR3 spells CAWSVQGLGGNEQFF. Written as DNA, the CDR3 is TGTGCCTGGAGTGTTCAAGGACTAGGGGGAAATGAGCAGTTCTTC.

J is TRBJ2-7 and V is TRBV2; TRBD1 might be the D (6 bases). The CDR3 covers 15 residues. CDR1 and CDR2 (germline): SNHLY, FYNNEI. V gave up 4 bases and J gave up 6 bases, with 19 bases separating them. The CDR3 loop reads CASSVAQGKGSEQYF. The CDR3, as DNA: TGTGCCAGCAGTGTAGCGCAGGGGAAGGGGTCCGAGCAGTACTTC.

DNA of the CDR3: TGTGCCAGCACCCACAGGGATTATGGCTACACCTTC. Encoded protein: CASTHRDYGYTF. The V gene is TRBV25-1, the J gene TRBJ1-2, with D perhaps TRBD1 (6 bases). Trimming cost V 7 bases and J 5 bases, with 11 bases left between them. The germline CDR1 and CDR2 sequences are MGHDK and SYGVNS. This CDR3 comprises 12 residues.

V is TRBV25-1 and J is TRBJ1-5; TRBD1 matches at 10 bases. This CDR3 region has 17 residues. V gave up 3 bases and J gave up 3 bases; unmatched junction bases: 8. The germline CDR1 and CDR2 sequences are MGHDK and SYGVNS. Here the CDR3 DNA reads TGTGCCAGCAGTGACTGGGGGACAGGGGAACTCAATCAGCCCCAGCATTTT. This translates into CASSDWGTGELNQPQHF.

This sequence joins TRBV6-1 and TRBJ1-2, with 12 bases aligning to TRBD1. Unmatched junction bases numbered 7, after V lost 4 bases and J lost 4 bases. CDR1 and CDR2 from the germline V gene are MNHNS and SASEGT. The CDR3 is made up of 16 amino acids. DNA of the CDR3: TGTGCCAGCAGTGGCCTCGGGACAGGGGGCGGCTATGGCTACACCTTC. It encodes CASSGLGTGGGYGYTF.

In this sample, this clone turned up once. The rearrangement links TRBV29-1 to TRBJ1-1, with TRBD1 matching 9 bases. V lost 7 bases, J lost 3 bases, and 3 bases stayed unmatched. Germline loops: CDR1 SQVTM, CDR2 ANQGSEA. The CDR3 covers 12 residues. The CDR3 DNA is TGCAGCGCGGACAGGGGAGACACTGAAGCTTTCTTT. The encoded protein is CSADRGDTEAFF.

J is TRBJ2-1 and V is TRBV27, with D tentatively TRBD1 or TRBD2 (5 bases each). Trimming removed 6 bases at V and 10 bases at J, with 19 bases between. CDR1 and CDR2 (germline): MNHEY, SMNVEV (reference sequence). The length of the CDR3 is 14 residues. CDR3 DNA: TGTGCCAGCAGCCGGGACGGGTTCTTTGGCGAGCAGTTCTTC. Amino acids: CASSRDGFFGEQFF.

The CDR3 here is CSATWGGTQYF. Here the CDR3 DNA reads TGCAGTGCGACCTGGGGGGGAACGCAGTATTTT. This rearrangement joins TRBV20-1 to TRBJ2-3; the match to TRBD2 covers 7 bases. CDR3 length: 11 residues. J was trimmed by 9 bases and V by 6 bases; bases with no gene match: 6. Germline V gives CDR1 DFQATT, CDR2 SNEGSKA (reference sequence).

Regarding this clone: One junction end disagrees with the germline gene, perhaps due to a read error. This chain joins TRBV25-1 and TRBJ2-5; D perhaps matches TRBD2 (5 bases). CDR3 length equals 15 residues. CDR1 and CDR2 (germline): MGHDK, SYGVNS. The CDR3 DNA is TGTGCCGGCAGTGATTGGGGAGACAAATTGGAGACCCAGTACTTC. Protein: CAGSDWGDKLETQYF.

This clone was counted a few times. V gene TRBV7-9 combines with J gene TRBJ2-3, with 7 bases that match TRBD2. V lost 8 bases to trimming and J lost 2 bases; unmatched junction nucleotides: 10. The CDR3 extends over 15 amino acids. Germline CDR1 and CDR2: SEHNR and FQNEAQ (reference sequence). CDR3 DNA sequence: TGTGCCAGCTCCGCCCCCGGGACTACCACAGATACGCAGTATTTT. Amino acid sequence: CASSAPGTTTDTQYF.

This clone was detected only a few times. The chain recombines TRBV7-9 with TRBJ2-1; unclear D gene. Germline V CDR1 and CDR2: SEHNR, FQNEAQ (reference sequence). The CDR3 contains 15 residues. With 4 bases removed from V and 0 bases from J, the gap between germline ends came to 10 bases. DNA for the CDR3: TGTGCCAGCAGCTCCCTATCGGGCTCCTACAATGAGCAGTTCTTC. Its translation is CASSSLSGSYNEQFF.

The chain uses TRBV7-6 and TRBJ2-7, with D possibly matching TRBD1 (6 bases). This CDR3 contains 19 residues. The ends were cut back, 1 base at V and 4 bases at J, with 26 bases in the middle. Germline V gives CDR1 SGHVS, CDR2 FNYEAQ. CDR3 loop: CASSLDPRRGDPNYYEQYF. As DNA, the CDR3 is TGTGCCAGCAGCTTAGACCCCCGCAGGGGAGACCCGAATTATTACGAGCAGTACTTC.

The chain uses TRBV6-1 and TRBJ2-1, with TRBD2 as a possible D gene (5 bases). Germline V gene lookup returns CDR1 MNHNS and CDR2 SASEGT. This CDR3 has 13 residues. Trimming left V 8 bases short and J 8 bases short, with 16 bases between. Here the CDR3 DNA reads TGTGCCAGCCAACGGGGTTTAAGTGATGAGCAGTTCTTC. This sequence encodes CASQRGLSDEQFF.

The V gene is TRBV30, the J gene TRBJ2-3; 10 positions agree with TRBD1. V lost 1 base to trimming and J lost 4 bases; unmatched junction nucleotides: 2. Looked up from germline, CDR1 is GTSNPN and CDR2 is SVGIG (reference sequence). The CDR3 spans 14 residues. CDR3 sequence reads: CAWSGTGGADTQYF. In DNA, the CDR3 is TGTGCCTGGAGTGGGACAGGGGGAGCAGATACGCAGTATTTT.

The chain recombines TRBV29-1 with TRBJ1-6; D gene ambiguous. V was clipped by 4 bases and J by 11 bases, with 15 bases between them. Germline CDR1 SQVTM, CDR2 ANQGSEA. The CDR3 loop spans 13 amino acids. The CDR3 is CSVGNGDRAPLHF. CDR3 sequence (DNA): TGCAGCGTTGGGAACGGAGATCGGGCACCCCTCCACTTT. The entire variable domain, with the rest obtained from reference TRBV29-1 and TRBJ1-6, is as follows: SAVISQKPSRDICQRGTSLTIQCQVDSQVTMMFWYRQQPGQSLTLIATANQGSEATYESGFVIDKFPISRPNLTFSTLTVSNMSPEDSSIYLCSVGNGDRAPLHFGNGTRLTVT.

This clone was observed a handful of times. The V call is TRBV7-6, the J call TRBJ1-1, with D maybe TRBD1 (5 bases). The CDR3 length is 13 residues. Trimming cost V 5 bases and J 3 bases, with 10 bases left between them. CDR1 is SGHVS and CDR2 is FNYEAQ in the germline V gene. The CDR3 bases are TGTGCCAGCAGCACACAGGAGGACACTGAAGCTTTCTTT. This sequence encodes CASSTQEDTEAFF.

This sequence joins TRBV27 and TRBJ2-5, with 8 bases identical to TRBD2. Germline trimming cut 3 bases from V and 4 bases from J; bases unmatched to any gene: 4. CDR1 MNHEY and CDR2 SMNVEV come from the germline V gene (reference sequence). This CDR3 region has 14 residues. CDR3 sequence reads: CASSFTSGVETQYF. CDR3 bases: TGTGCCAGCAGTTTCACTAGCGGAGTAGAGACCCAGTACTTC.

The CDR3 region is CAGEGGRPSYNEQFF. The CDR3 DNA is TGTGCCGGGGAAGGCGGGAGGCCCTCCTACAATGAGCAGTTCTTC. The genes are TRBV2 and TRBJ2-1; 8 nucleotides align to TRBD2. J gave up 0 bases and V 11 bases, and 9 bases lay outside the gene matches. This CDR3 has 15 amino acids. The germline CDR1 and CDR2 sequences are SNHLY and FYNNEI.

The gene calls are TRBV13 and TRBJ1-1; D unresolved. This CDR3 has 14 residues. Germline V lookup: CDR1 PRHDT, CDR2 FYEKMQ (reference sequence). Trimming cost V 5 bases and J 1 base, with 11 bases left between them. DNA for the CDR3: TGTGCCAGCAGCGGCGGGTCTTCGAACACTGAAGCTTTCTTT. As protein: CASSGGSSNTEAFF. Full variable domain (missing parts from reference TRBV13 and TRBJ1-1): AAGVIQSPRHLIKEKRETATLKCYPIPRHDTVYWYQQGPGQDPQFLISFYEKMQSDKGSIPDRFSAQQFSDYHSELNMSSLELGDSALYFCASSGGSSNTEAFFGQGTRLTVV.

The rearrangement uses TRBV29-1 and TRBJ1-3, with D perhaps matching TRBD1 (6 bases). V lost 0 bases, J lost 6 bases, and 12 bases lay in between. Germline CDR1 reads SQVTM; CDR2 reads ANQGSEA. The CDR3 consists of 14 residues. CDR3 in amino acids: CSVEEGRGENTIYF. For the CDR3, the DNA is TGCAGCGTTGAAGAGGGCAGGGGCGAAAACACCATATATTTT.

This chain links TRBV20-1 with TRBJ1-1; D uncertain. V was shortened by 3 bases and J by 10 bases, with 12 bases between the two germline ends. Germline-derived CDR1 and CDR2 are DFQATT and SNEGSKA (reference sequence). This CDR3 has 11 residues. CDR3 bases: TGCAGTGCTAGGAACGGGGAGCGAGCTTTCTTT. Its translation is CSARNGERAFF.

This clone was counted a single time. The V call is TRBV6-5, the J call TRBJ2-3; no clear D gene. Trimming shortened V by 0 bases and J by 4 bases, and 11 bases separated the two germline ends. Germline-derived CDR1 and CDR2 are MNHEY and SVGAGI. CDR3 length equals 15 residues. CDR3 region: CASSYSGYGADTQYF. In DNA, the CDR3 is TGTGCCAGCAGTTACTCCGGTTATGGCGCAGATACGCAGTATTTT.

This clone was seen once. The rearrangement links TRBV6-5 to TRBJ1-4; D not certain. CDR3 size: 13 residues. V gave up 2 bases and J gave up 6 bases, with 7 bases separating them. The germline V gene encodes CDR1 MNHEY and CDR2 SVGAGI. CDR3 nucleotide sequence: TGTGCCAGCAGTTACGGAGGACATGAAAAACTGTTTTTT. Protein sequence: CASSYGGHEKLFF.

The chain uses TRBV27 and TRBJ2-3; D remains unclear. CDR1 and CDR2 from the germline V gene are MNHEY and SMNVEV (reference sequence). With 1 base removed from V and 6 bases from J, the gap between germline ends came to 11 bases. This CDR3 contains 14 residues. CDR3 in amino acids: CASSLYTTVDTQYF. As DNA, the CDR3 is TGTGCCAGCAGTTTATATACCACGGTTGATACGCAGTATTTT.

CDR3 amino acids: CSAPLAFDGELFF. The DNA of the CDR3 is TGCAGCGCCCCTCTGGCTTTTGACGGGGAGCTGTTTTTT. J is TRBJ2-2 and V is TRBV29-1; no clear D. V lost 7 bases, J lost 7 bases, and 16 bases lay in between. Germline V CDR1 and CDR2: SQVTM, ANQGSEA. The CDR3 length is 13 residues.

Only a few counts were recorded for this clone. V gene TRBV10-3 combines with J gene TRBJ2-3; D remains ambiguous. With 6 bases removed from V and 3 bases from J, the gap between germline ends came to 10 bases. The germline CDR1 and CDR2 sequences are ENHRY and SYGVKD. The CDR3 has 13 amino acids. The DNA for the CDR3 is TGTGCCATCAGAATAGGGATGACAGATACGCAGTATTTT. Protein: CAIRIGMTDTQYF.

In DNA form, the CDR3 reads TGTGCCAGCAGTTCTACAGGGGGAGGGTACAATGAGCAGTTCTTC. It translates to CASSSTGGGYNEQFF. The rearrangement joins TRBV27 to TRBJ2-1, with TRBD1 as a possible D gene (8 bases). Germline values: CDR1 MNHEY, CDR2 SMNVEV (reference sequence). The CDR3 sequence is 15 residues long. The V and J ends lost 4 bases and 4 bases respectively, with 14 bases between them.

This chain links TRBV11-2 with TRBJ2-2, with 9 bases lining up with TRBD2. CDR1 is SGHAT, CDR2 FQNNGV, per germline. This CDR3 contains 17 residues. The junction had 12 bases not matched to a gene; V was cut back by 4 bases and J by 6 bases. Written as DNA, the CDR3 is TGTGCCAGCAGCTACCCCCTTAGCGGGGGATCGTCCGGGGAGCTGTTTTTT. Protein sequence: CASSYPLSGGSSGELFF.

The chain joins TRBV19 to TRBJ1-2, with a possible D match to TRBD1 (6 bases). V shed 5 bases and J shed 6 bases, with 25 bases lying between them. The length of the CDR3 is 17 residues. Germline CDR1 reads LNHDA; CDR2 reads SQIVND (reference sequence). The CDR3 sequence: CASSLADSDSYFNGYTF. In nucleotides, the CDR3 is TGTGCCAGTAGTCTGGCAGATTCGGACAGTTACTTCAATGGCTACACCTTC.